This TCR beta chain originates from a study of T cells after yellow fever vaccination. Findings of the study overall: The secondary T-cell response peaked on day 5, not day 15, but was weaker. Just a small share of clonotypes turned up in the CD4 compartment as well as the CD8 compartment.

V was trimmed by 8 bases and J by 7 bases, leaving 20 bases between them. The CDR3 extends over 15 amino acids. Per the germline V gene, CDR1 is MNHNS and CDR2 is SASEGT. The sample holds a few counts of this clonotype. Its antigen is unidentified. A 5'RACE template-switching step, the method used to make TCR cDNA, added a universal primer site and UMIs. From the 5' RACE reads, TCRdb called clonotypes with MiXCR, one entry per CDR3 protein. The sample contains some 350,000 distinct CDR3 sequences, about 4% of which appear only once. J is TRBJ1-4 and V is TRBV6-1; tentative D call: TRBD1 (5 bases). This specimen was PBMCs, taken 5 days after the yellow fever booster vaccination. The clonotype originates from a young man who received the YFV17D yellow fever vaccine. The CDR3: CASAGGVSGIEKLFF. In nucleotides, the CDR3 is TGTGCCAGCGCTGGGGGAGTGTCAGGGATTGAAAAACTGTTTTTT.